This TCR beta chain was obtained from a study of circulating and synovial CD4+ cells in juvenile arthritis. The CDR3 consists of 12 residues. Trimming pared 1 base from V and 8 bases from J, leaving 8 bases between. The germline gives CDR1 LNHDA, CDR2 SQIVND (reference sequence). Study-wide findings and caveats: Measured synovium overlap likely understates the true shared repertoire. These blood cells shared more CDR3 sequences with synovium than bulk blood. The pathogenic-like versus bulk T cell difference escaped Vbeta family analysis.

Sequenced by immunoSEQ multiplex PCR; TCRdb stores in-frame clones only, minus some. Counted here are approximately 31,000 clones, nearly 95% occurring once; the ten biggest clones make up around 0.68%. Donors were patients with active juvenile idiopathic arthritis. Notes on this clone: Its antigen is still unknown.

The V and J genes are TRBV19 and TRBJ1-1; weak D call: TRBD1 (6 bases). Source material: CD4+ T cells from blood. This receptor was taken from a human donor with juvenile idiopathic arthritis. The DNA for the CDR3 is TGTGCCAGTAGTATAGGCGACAGGGAAGCTTTCTTT. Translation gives CASSIGDREAFF.